This entry lists 30 T cell receptor beta chains sequenced from one sample in a study of blood T cells in healthy people across ages (dated by TCRdb to the mid-2010s). Receptor amplification or capture employed 5' RACE. Sequencing instrument: Illumina HiSeq 2500. A second PCR of roughly 7 to 11 cycles was performed with a sample-barcoded 5' primer and a J-beta primer mix. The public reads were run again by TCRdb, first through fastp at Q25 and then through MiXCR, and only productive beta chains were kept. Identical CDR3 protein sequences are pooled into one entry, listed with their most common genes and DNA. A total of hundreds of thousands of distinct CDR3 sequences appear in this sample, 29% of them only once. The ten largest clones capture roughly a sixth of the sample. Sequencing was done on a sample of blood. Source of these receptors: a woman over 75 in good health.

There are a few counts of this clonotype. This chain connects TRBV2 to TRBJ2-2, with 9 nucleotides matching TRBD2. This CDR3 contains 16 residues. J lost 1 base, V lost 6 bases, and 6 bases had no gene match. CDR1 is SNHLY and CDR2 is FYNNEI in the germline V gene. DNA for the CDR3: TGTGCCAGCAGCGTAGGGACTAGCAGGAACACCGGGGAGCTGTTTTTT. Amino acids: CASSVGTSRNTGELFF.

This clonotype was seen at least ten times. The gene calls are TRBV6-2 or TRBV6-3 and TRBJ1-5; D is undetermined. The germline V gene encodes CDR1 MNHEY and CDR2 SVGEGT. Trimming shortened V by 9 bases and J by 2 bases, and 17 bases separated the two germline ends. The CDR3 length is 15 residues. The CDR3 spells CASTDGIYGNQPQHF. Here the CDR3 DNA reads TGTGCCAGTACCGACGGCATATACGGCAATCAGCCCCAGCATTTT.

This clonotype was observed at least ten times. J is TRBJ2-1 and V is TRBV6-1, with 7 bases fitting TRBD1. V shed 6 bases, J shed 6 bases, and the junction held 8 bases outside the gene matches. The CDR3 contains 14 residues. The germline V gene encodes CDR1 MNHNS and CDR2 SASEGT. Here the CDR3 reads CASSPGQTVNEQFF. CDR3 DNA: TGTGCCAGCAGCCCGGGACAGACTGTCAATGAGCAGTTCTTC.

The chain links TRBV9 to TRBJ2-4; possibly TRBD1 or TRBD2 for D (5 bases each). CDR3 length equals 17 residues. V lost 2 bases, J lost 8 bases, and 23 bases lay in between. Looked up from germline, CDR1 is SGDLS and CDR2 is YYNGEE. The CDR3 nucleotides read TGTGCCAGCAGCGTGGGGGTCGAGAGGGGTGACTTGGACATTCAGTACTTC. This codes for CASSVGVERGDLDIQYF.

This clonotype was detected many times. The rearrangement joins TRBV11-2 to TRBJ2-1, with 11 bases lining up with TRBD2. CDR3 length equals 15 residues. Germline loops: CDR1 SGHAT, CDR2 FQNNGV. V shed 5 bases, J shed 2 bases, and the junction held 2 bases outside the gene matches. In nucleotides, the CDR3 is TGTGCCAGCAGCCCACTAGCGGGGGCCTACAATGAGCAGTTCTTC. Protein: CASSPLAGAYNEQFF.

This clonotype was seen many times. V usage is TRBV5-5 and J usage is TRBJ2-7, with no clear D. In germline, CDR1 is SGHKS, CDR2 YYEKEE (reference sequence). With 1 base removed from V and 5 bases from J, the gap between germline ends came to 7 bases. CDR3 length: 12 residues. The CDR3 is CASSLYAHEQYF. The CDR3 region has the DNA TGTGCCAGCAGCTTGTATGCCCACGAGCAGTACTTC.

V usage is TRBV20-1 and J usage is TRBJ1-2, with 7 bases fitting TRBD1. Germline CDR1 DFQATT, CDR2 SNEGSKA (reference sequence). The junction had 3 bases not matched to a gene; V was cut back by 1 base and J by 7 bases. The CDR3 runs to 12 residues. For the CDR3, the DNA is TGCAGTGCTAGAGTGCAGGGGGTTGGCTACACCTTC. Protein sequence: CSARVQGVGYTF.

At least ten counts were recorded for this clonotype. The chain employs TRBV6-5 and TRBJ1-2; TRBD1 might be the D (5 bases). Germline V gene sequence: CDR1 MNHEY, CDR2 SVGAGI. There are 15 residues in the CDR3. V shed 6 bases and J shed 1 base, with 15 bases lying between them. The DNA for the CDR3 is TGTGCCAGCAGCTTCGCCGGGGGGGATAACTATGGCTACACCTTC. It codes for CASSFAGGDNYGYTF.

The chain joins TRBV5-1 to TRBJ2-7; D tentatively reads TRBD1 or TRBD2 (5 bases each). The ends were cut back, 4 bases at V and 5 bases at J, with 19 bases in the middle. CDR3 length: 15 amino acids. The germline CDR1 and CDR2 sequences are SGHRS and YFSETQ. The CDR3 sequence: CASSLLNWGLDEQYF. CDR3 DNA sequence: TGCGCCAGCAGCCTACTCAACTGGGGGTTGGACGAGCAGTACTTC.

As regards this clonotype: Given a much more abundant clone one base away, this may be a read error. The chain joins TRBV6-1 to TRBJ2-4; possibly TRBD1 for D (6 bases). The CDR3 extends over 15 amino acids. Germline assignment: CDR1 MNHNS and CDR2 SASEGT. CDR3 in amino acids: CASSTQGADKDIQYF. CDR3 sequence (DNA): TGTGCCAGCAGTACACAGGGAGCAGACAAAGACATTCAGTACTTC.

To note about this clonotype: The junction shows a germline mismatch at one end, possibly a read error. The CDR3 sequence is CASSQGGVGYDYTF. The CDR3 bases are TGTGCCAGCAGCCAAGGGGGCGTGGGGTATGACTACACCTTC. The J gene is TRBJ1-2, the V gene TRBV3-1; tentative D call: TRBD1 (5 bases). The CDR3 is 14 amino acids. Germline values: CDR1 LGHDT, CDR2 YNNKEL (reference sequence).

Concerning this clonotype: This may be a read error: a much more frequent sequence differs by one nucleotide. V is TRBV7-9 and J is TRBJ1-2, with D uncertain. CDR3 length: 13 amino acids. The V gene's germline CDR1 is SEHNR and CDR2 FQNEAQ (reference sequence). With 7 bases removed from V and 10 bases from J, the gap between germline ends came to 19 bases. For the CDR3, the DNA is TGTGCCAGCAACTCCCCCGGGCCTGCGGACTACACCTTC. It encodes CASNSPGPADYTF.

V usage is TRBV5-1 and J usage is TRBJ2-2; D remains ambiguous. V lost 6 bases and J lost 3, with 6 bases in between. The CDR3 sequence is 12 residues long. Germline CDR1 reads SGHRS; CDR2 reads YFSETQ. CDR3 in amino acids: CASNEDTGELFF. The CDR3, as DNA: TGCGCCAGCAACGAAGACACCGGGGAGCTGTTTTTT.

This clonotype was counted ten times or more. V usage is TRBV7-2 and J usage is TRBJ2-5, with 9 nucleotides matching TRBD2. There are 19 residues in the CDR3. Germline V gene data show CDR1 as SGHTA and CDR2 as FQGNSA. V lost 5 bases and J lost 0; bases outside the gene matches: 16. The CDR3 reads CASSPPGLAGPLYQETQYF. In DNA form, the CDR3 reads TGTGCCAGCAGCCCCCCGGGTCTAGCGGGGCCGCTGTACCAAGAGACCCAGTACTTC.

The chain has TRBV20-1 and TRBJ2-3, with TRBD2 matching over 9 bases. The CDR3 is made up of 14 amino acids. Per the germline V gene, CDR1 is DFQATT and CDR2 is SNEGSKA (reference sequence). V dropped 6 bases and J dropped 5; count of bases not matched to a gene: 9. As DNA, the CDR3 is TGCAGTGCCCAGACAGCGGGGGGCCTAGATACGCAGTATTTT. This codes for CSAQTAGGLDTQYF.

This clonotype was seen many times. This chain joins TRBV3-1 and TRBJ2-1, with 8 positions matching TRBD2. Germline values: CDR1 LGHDT, CDR2 YNNKEL (reference sequence). The CDR3 has 15 residues. J was trimmed by 5 bases and V by 2 bases; bases with no gene match: 5. CDR3 DNA: TGTGCCAGCAGCCAACAGCGGGGGCCTAACAATGAGCAGTTCTTC. Translated: CASSQQRGPNNEQFF.

This clonotype came up a few times. This may be a read error: a much more frequent sequence differs by one nucleotide. The rearrangement links TRBV7-9 to TRBJ2-5, with a weak D call TRBD2 (5 bases). This CDR3 comprises 14 residues. Trimming stripped 11 bases from V and 2 bases from J, with 18 bases between. Germline values: CDR1 SEHNR, CDR2 FQNEAQ (reference sequence). The CDR3 coding sequence is TGTGCCGGCGGACCGACTATGCTTCAAGAGACCCAGTACTTC. This translates into CAGGPTMLQETQYF. Based on the CDR3 plus reference TRBV7-9 and TRBJ2-5, the full variable domain is DTGVSQNPRHKITKRGQNVTFRCDPISEHNRLYWYRQTLGQGPEFLTYFQNEAQLEKSRLLSDRFSAERPKGSFSTLEIQRTEQGDSAMYLCAGGPTMLQETQYFGPGTRLLVL.

The V gene is TRBV6-1, the J gene TRBJ2-3, with 11 bases identical to TRBD2. CDR1 and CDR2 from the germline V gene are MNHNS and SASEGT. The V and J ends lost 0 bases and 4 bases, in that order; junction bases with no gene match: 6. This CDR3 comprises 17 residues. Here the CDR3 DNA reads TGTGCCAGCAGTGAAGCGCGCTCTAGCGGGGGGTCAGATACGCAGTATTTT. This translates into CASSEARSSGGSDTQYF.

Many counts were recorded for this clonotype. This chain uses TRBV7-2 with TRBJ2-2, with 10 bases that match TRBD2. This CDR3 is built from 17 residues. V shed 5 bases and J 0 bases; nucleotides not matched to a gene: 6. Germline V lookup: CDR1 SGHTA, CDR2 FQGNSA. The CDR3 protein is CASSQGLAKSNTGELFF. CDR3 DNA: TGTGCCAGCAGCCAGGGACTAGCGAAATCGAACACCGGGGAGCTGTTTTTT.

This clonotype occurred a few times. The gene calls are TRBV6-2 or TRBV6-3 and TRBJ2-7, with unresolved D. The V gene's germline CDR1 is MNHEY and CDR2 SVGEGT. The CDR3 totals 16 residues. V was trimmed by 0 bases and J by 7 bases, leaving 19 bases between them. The CDR3 coding sequence is TGTGCCAGCAGTTACTCACCTCAACGCTCCTACAATGAGCAGTACTTC. Translation gives CASSYSPQRSYNEQYF.

This clonotype has at least ten counts. The J gene is TRBJ2-3, the V gene TRBV20-1, with 8 positions matching TRBD1. V lost 3 bases to trimming and J lost 2 bases; unmatched junction nucleotides: 7. The CDR3 is 15 residues long. Per germline, CDR1 DFQATT and CDR2 SNEGSKA (reference sequence). CDR3 DNA: TGCAGTGCTAGCCCGCGTCAGGGGGCCACAGATACGCAGTATTTT. It codes for CSASPRQGATDTQYF.

Of note for this clonotype: A much larger clone is a single base away; this may be a read error. V usage is TRBV2 and J usage is TRBJ2-3; D is perhaps TRBD1 (6 bases). Germline CDR1 is SNHLY and CDR2 is FYNNEI. Deletions cut 8 bases from V and 6 bases from J, with 18 bases between. The CDR3 is 14 amino acids. CDR3 DNA sequence: TGTGCCAGCCACAGACAGGCTCTCCTCGATACGCAGTATTTT. Its protein is CASHRQALLDTQYF.

This clonotype was counted between two and nine times. This may be a read error, as it is one base from a much larger clone. The rearrangement uses TRBV24-1 and TRBJ2-3; no reliable D call. The CDR3 spans 17 residues. Trimming left V 2 bases short and J 6 bases short, with 20 bases between. The germline CDR1 and CDR2 sequences are KGHDR and SFDVKD. CDR3 DNA: TGTGCCACCAGTGATTCTACACGGACCGCCGGGTGGGATACGCAGTATTTT. Its protein product is CATSDSTRTAGWDTQYF.

Comments on this clonotype: This sequence may be a read error, since a much larger clone differs from it by one base. The chain employs TRBV3-1 and TRBJ2-3; the D gene could be TRBD1 or TRBD2 (6 bases each). Germline V gene sequence: CDR1 LGHDT, CDR2 YNNKEL (reference sequence). The CDR3 length is 14 residues. The CDR3 reads CASSQAGATDMQYF. CDR3 bases: TGTGCCAGCAGCCAAGCGGGGGCCACAGATATGCAGTATTTT.

A word on this clonotype: One end of the junction does not line up with germline, which may come from a read error. The CDR3 nucleotides read TGTGCCAGCAGGTTAGCAGCGACAGCAGTCGAGCAGTACTTC. Amino acid sequence: CASRLAATAVEQYF. The rearrangement joins TRBV12-3 or TRBV12-4 to TRBJ2-7, with D possibly matching TRBD1 (5 bases). There are 14 residues in the CDR3.

The sample holds many counts of this clonotype. This chain uses TRBV7-2 with TRBJ2-3; D is uncertain. Germline V gene lookup returns CDR1 SGHTA and CDR2 FQGNSA. This CDR3 contains 12 residues. Trimming shortened V by 6 bases and J by 2 bases, and 6 bases separated the two germline ends. CDR3: CASRSATDTQYF. CDR3 bases: TGTGCCAGCAGATCAGCCACAGATACGCAGTATTTT. Using reference TRBV7-2 and TRBJ2-3 for the parts outside the CDR3, the full variable domain is GAGVSQSPSNKVTEKGKDVELRCDPISGHTALYWYRQSLGQGLEFLIYFQGNSAPDKSGLPSDRFSAERTGGSVSTLTIQRTQQEDSAVYLCASRSATDTQYFGPGTRLTVL.

This clonotype was seen a few times. This sequence joins TRBV20-1 and TRBJ1-2; D is perhaps TRBD1 (5 bases). The length of the CDR3 is 14 residues. Germline values: CDR1 DFQATT, CDR2 SNEGSKA (reference sequence). V lost 4 bases, J lost 3 bases, and 15 bases lay in between. The CDR3 loop is CSATSQGPDYGYTF. CDR3 nucleotides: TGCAGTGCTACTAGCCAGGGCCCTGACTATGGCTACACCTTC.

The table lists this clonotype with a few counts. The chain uses TRBV2 and TRBJ1-6, with D possibly TRBD1 on 5 matching bases. Germline assignment: CDR1 SNHLY and CDR2 FYNNEI. V lost 10 bases to trimming and J lost 9 bases, with 19 bases between them. The CDR3 covers 14 residues. The CDR3 nucleotides read TGTGCCACGGGGTCACAGGCGTCCAGTTCACCCCTCCACTTT. Amino acid sequence: CATGSQASSSPLHF.

This clonotype came up a few times. The J gene is TRBJ2-7, the V gene TRBV28; TRBD1 matches at 7 bases. There are 14 residues in the CDR3. CDR1 is MDHEN and CDR2 is SYDVKM in the germline V gene. Germline trimming cut 6 bases from V and 7 bases from J; bases unmatched to any gene: 12. The CDR3 bases are TGTGCCAGCAGGCCGGGACAGTCTCCTCCGGAGCAGTACTTC. It specifies CASRPGQSPPEQYF.

The sample holds a few counts of this clonotype. The chain uses TRBV7-2 and TRBJ2-2; the D is unclear. V lost 3 bases to trimming and J lost 0 bases, with 8 bases between them. Looked up from germline, CDR1 is SGHTA and CDR2 is FQGNSA. This CDR3 comprises 15 residues. The CDR3, as DNA: TGTGCCAGCAGCTTTAGCAACTCGAACACCGGGGAGCTGTTTTTT. This encodes CASSFSNSNTGELFF.